Following are 20 T cell receptor beta chains from one sample sequenced in a study of shared clonotypes between healthy human individuals (dated by TCRdb to about 2020). The library came from the immunoSEQ multiplex PCR assay. Sourced from immuneACCESS, this table was stored by TCRdb with only in-frame sequences that have V and J called. A share of the clones is absent; for the studies checked, an unresolved V gene accounts for under half, and the remainder has no known explanation. The sample data list around 1.5 million clones, and 98% of these were observed just once. Jointly, the top ten make up around 0.47% of the sample. The specimen was naive CD4+ T cells sorted from blood. The sample's cell subset or site label, decoded: CD45RA+ positively selected. Every receptor here comes from a young man in good health.

The V gene is TRBV4-1, the J gene TRBJ1-1; D uncertain. CDR3 size: 16 residues. Germline CDR1 is MGHRA and CDR2 is YSYEKL. Trimming removed 4 bases from V and 0 bases from J, with 15 bases in between. The CDR3 is CASSLEVGRMNTEAFF. CDR3 coding DNA: TGCGCCAGCAGCCTAGAGGTCGGCAGGATGAACACTGAAGCTTTCTTT.

The chain has TRBV27 and TRBJ2-1, with D possibly TRBD2 on 5 matching bases. CDR1 and CDR2 from the germline V gene are MNHEY and SMNVEV (reference sequence). With 3 bases removed from V and 4 bases from J, the gap between germline ends came to 13 bases. The CDR3 covers 15 residues. The CDR3 loop reads CASSFRPGSYNEQFF. The CDR3, as DNA: TGTGCCAGCAGTTTTCGGCCGGGATCTTACAATGAGCAGTTCTTC.

J is TRBJ2-1 and V is TRBV5-1; D is possibly TRBD1 or TRBD2 (6 bases each). The CDR3 consists of 15 residues. The V gene's germline CDR1 is SGHRS and CDR2 YFSETQ. Trimming cost V 4 bases and J 5 bases, with 16 bases left between them. CDR3 bases: TGCGCCAGCAGCCGGGGGCCCGGCGGACACAATGAGCAGTTCTTC. This sequence encodes CASSRGPGGHNEQFF.

The genes are TRBV28 and TRBJ1-2; D not certain. Germline CDR1 MDHEN, CDR2 SYDVKM. This CDR3 spans 13 amino acids. The germline V and J ends were trimmed by 2 bases and 4 bases, with 8 bases remaining between them. The CDR3 loop is CASSLGDLYGYTF. Written as DNA, the CDR3 is TGTGCCAGCAGTTTAGGTGACCTCTATGGCTACACCTTC.

The gene calls are TRBV18 and TRBJ2-7; D is ambiguous. Germline assignment: CDR1 KGHSH and CDR2 LQKENI. The CDR3 runs to 12 residues. V shed 2 bases and J shed 3 bases, with 5 bases lying between them. CDR3 DNA: TGTGCCAGCTCACCATCCCACTACGAGCAGTACTTC. Translation: CASSPSHYEQYF.

The V gene is TRBV5-5, the J gene TRBJ1-4, with D maybe TRBD1 (6 bases). Trimming pared 3 bases from V and 7 bases from J, leaving 16 bases between. The CDR3 has 15 residues. The V gene's germline CDR1 is SGHKS and CDR2 YYEKEE (reference sequence). The CDR3 nucleotides are TGTGCCAGCAGCTCGGTTTGGGGGGCAGGTGAAAAACTGTTTTTT. Its translation: CASSSVWGAGEKLFF.

The chain couples TRBV29-1 to TRBJ2-7, with D hard to call. There are 12 residues in the CDR3. Per the germline V gene, CDR1 is SQVTM and CDR2 is ANQGSEA. Trimming cost V 3 bases and J 2 bases, with 8 bases left between them. The CDR3, as DNA: TGCAGCGTTGACGACGGACCCTACGAGCAGTACTTC. This encodes CSVDDGPYEQYF.

The chain combines TRBV5-1 with TRBJ1-5, with D uncertain. Germline V CDR1 and CDR2: SGHRS, YFSETQ. Trimming removed 0 bases from V and 2 bases from J, with 6 bases in between. This CDR3 has 14 residues. The CDR3: CASSLDGRNQPQHF. The DNA of the CDR3 is TGCGCCAGCAGCTTGGACGGACGCAATCAGCCCCAGCATTTT.

The rearrangement uses TRBV7-3 and TRBJ2-1; D unclear. The CDR3 has 18 residues. From germline, CDR1 is SGHTA and CDR2 FQGTGA. V was shortened by 5 bases and J by 7 bases, with 27 bases between the two germline ends. In nucleotides, the CDR3 is TGTGCCAGCAGCCTTACCTTGACTGGGCGCCCGGGCAGTAATGAGCAGTTCTTC. This sequence encodes CASSLTLTGRPGSNEQFF. The variable domain in full, with the rest retrieved from reference TRBV7-3 and TRBJ2-1, is GAGVSQTPSNKVTEKGKYVELRCDPISGHTALYWYRQSLGQGPEFLIYFQGTGAADDSGLPNDRFFAVRPEGSVSTLKIQRTERGDSAVYLCASSLTLTGRPGSNEQFFGPGTRLTVL.

The rearrangement uses TRBV19 and TRBJ1-5, with D hard to call. V was pared by 1 base and J by 4 bases, with 8 bases between. This CDR3 spans 14 amino acids. Germline CDR1 is LNHDA and CDR2 is SQIVND (reference sequence). The CDR3 sequence is CASSIGISNQPQHF. The DNA for the CDR3 is TGTGCCAGTAGTATAGGAATCAGTAATCAGCCCCAGCATTTT.

Comments on this clone: Other DNA sequences from this sample encode an identical CDR3 as well. The chain recombines TRBV2 with TRBJ2-7; D possibly uses TRBD1 or TRBD2 (5 bases each). V dropped 6 bases and J dropped 2 bases, with 5 bases sitting between them. The length of the CDR3 is 11 residues. Looked up from germline, CDR1 is SNHLY and CDR2 is FYNNEI. The CDR3 nucleotides read TGTGCCAGCAGGGGGGCCTACGAGCAGTACTTC. Its translation: CASRGAYEQYF.

The genes are TRBV19 and TRBJ1-2, with 8 bases lining up with TRBD1. V shed 5 bases and J 2 bases; nucleotides not matched to a gene: 7. Germline V gene sequence: CDR1 LNHDA, CDR2 SQIVND (reference sequence). The CDR3 has 15 residues. The CDR3 spells CASSPGTGQNYGYTF. CDR3 nucleotide sequence: TGTGCCAGTAGTCCGGGGACAGGACAAAACTATGGCTACACCTTC.

CDR3 nucleotide sequence: TGTGCCAGCGGGGGTACCGCCAGCACCGGGGAGCTGTTTTTT. Amino acid sequence: CASGGTASTGELFF. This chain links TRBV7-3 with TRBJ2-2; D assignment may be TRBD1 or TRBD2 (5 bases each). The V gene lost 8 bases and the J gene lost 4 bases, with 14 bases spanning the gap. Germline V gene data show CDR1 as SGHTA and CDR2 as FQGTGA. This CDR3 is 14 amino acids long.

With respect to this clone: Other DNA sequences from this sample encode an identical CDR3 as well. The rearrangement uses TRBV30 and TRBJ1-2; a weak D match, TRBD1 (5 bases). The CDR3 is 11 amino acids. V lost 4 bases to trimming and J lost 4 bases, with 7 bases between them. Germline CDR1 reads GTSNPN; CDR2 reads SVGIG (reference sequence). CDR3 bases: TGTGCCTGGACAGACAGCTATGGCTACACCTTC. It specifies CAWTDSYGYTF.

The chain joins TRBV7-9 to TRBJ2-7, with TRBD1 matching 8 bases. V lost 1 base to trimming and J lost 9 bases; unmatched junction nucleotides: 8. The CDR3 runs 14 residues. Germline CDR1 is SEHNR and CDR2 is FQNEAQ (reference sequence). The CDR3 here is CASSLEIRGLVQYF. The CDR3 coding sequence is TGTGCCAGCAGCTTAGAAATCAGGGGGCTGGTGCAGTACTTC.

In this sample, this clone turned up once. The V gene is TRBV9, the J gene TRBJ2-3; 7 nucleotides line up with TRBD1. This CDR3 contains 14 residues. With V trimmed by 0 bases and J by 4 bases, 2 bases remained unmatched. Germline V gene lookup returns CDR1 SGDLS and CDR2 YYNGEE. DNA of the CDR3: TGTGCCAGCAGCGTAGCTCAGGGGGCAGATACGCAGTATTTT. Residues: CASSVAQGADTQYF. The whole variable domain, remainder taken from reference TRBV9 and TRBJ2-3, is DSGVTQTPKHLITATGQRVTLRCSPRSGDLSVYWYQQSLDQGLQFLIQYYNGEERAKGNILERFSAQQFPDLHSELNLSSLELGDSALYFCASSVAQGADTQYFGPGTRLTVL.

V and J are TRBV20-1 and TRBJ2-7; D not certain. The CDR3 spans 10 residues. Trimming removed 6 bases from V and 6 bases from J, with 9 bases in between. CDR1 DFQATT and CDR2 SNEGSKA come from the germline V gene (reference sequence). CDR3 protein: CSASTGEQYF. The CDR3 coding sequence is TGCAGTGCGTCGACCGGCGAGCAGTACTTC.

The chain employs TRBV6-5 and TRBJ1-1; D gene unclear. This CDR3 spans 15 amino acids. With 7 bases removed from V and 6 bases from J, the gap between germline ends came to 21 bases. Per germline, CDR1 MNHEY and CDR2 SVGAGI. The CDR3 region is CASTLTRAGSAEAFF. As DNA, the CDR3 is TGTGCCAGCACCCTCACTAGGGCAGGATCTGCTGAAGCTTTCTTT.

The chain joins TRBV10-2 to TRBJ1-5; 7 nucleotides agree with TRBD1. The J segment lost 1 base and the V segment lost 10 bases, leaving 10 bases of the junction unmatched. CDR3 length equals 15 residues. CDR1 is WSHSY, CDR2 SAAADI, per germline. This chain's CDR3 is CATREGGVSNQPQHF. Written as DNA, the CDR3 is TGCGCCACCCGGGAAGGGGGCGTGAGCAATCAGCCCCAGCATTTT.

The chain is built from TRBV19 and TRBJ2-7; 9 positions match TRBD1. CDR1 and CDR2 from the germline V gene are LNHDA and SQIVND (reference sequence). The CDR3 runs to 15 residues. After removal of 3 bases from V and 5 bases from J, the junction contained 8 bases not matched to a gene. CDR3 sequence reads: CASSILGTGLNEQYF. The CDR3 DNA sequence: TGTGCCAGTAGTATCCTTGGGACAGGGCTCAACGAGCAGTACTTC.